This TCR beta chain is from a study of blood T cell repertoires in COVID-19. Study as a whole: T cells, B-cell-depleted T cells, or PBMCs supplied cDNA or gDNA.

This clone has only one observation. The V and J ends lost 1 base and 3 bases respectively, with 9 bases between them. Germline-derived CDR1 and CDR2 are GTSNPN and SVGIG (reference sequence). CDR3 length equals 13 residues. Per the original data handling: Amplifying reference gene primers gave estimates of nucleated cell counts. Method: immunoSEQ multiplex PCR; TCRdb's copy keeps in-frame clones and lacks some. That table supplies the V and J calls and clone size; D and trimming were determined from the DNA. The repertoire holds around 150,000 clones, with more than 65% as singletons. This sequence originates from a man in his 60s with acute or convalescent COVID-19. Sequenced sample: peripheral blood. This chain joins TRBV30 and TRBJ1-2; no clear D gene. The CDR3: CAWSGGFDYGYTF. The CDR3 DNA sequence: TGTGCCTGGAGTGGAGGGTTCGACTATGGCTACACCTTC.